This T cell receptor (beta chain) was obtained from a study of vaccination effects on CD4 cells after COVID-19. Study findings and constraints: Researchers reported few convalescent patients and no early post-infection timepoints in the study.

The V end was cut by 3 bases, the J end by 0 bases, with 11 bases between. The CDR3 is 15 residues long. CDR1 and CDR2 from the germline V gene are SGDLS and YYNGEE. Antigen-specific CD4+ T cells were expanded (with viral peptide pools) by the ViraFEST assay ahead of sequencing. Subsequent to roughly 9 days of culture, CD4+ T cells were isolated. Participants completed two doses of the BNT162b2 or mRNA-1273 vaccine. In the vaccine recipients, nucleocapsid antibodies were negative and there was no prior SARS-CoV-2 infection. Peptides at around 9.9 ug/ml and IL-2 at about 10 IU/ml were added to two million PBMC per well. A half-volume exchange with IL-2 medium occurred on days 3 and 7. Turning to this clone: What it recognizes is unknown.

Repertoires were generated with immunoSEQ multiplex PCR, while TCRdb's copy carries only in-frame clones and drops some. The data contain approximately 70,000 clones, about 80% of them seen just once; the ten biggest clones take up 0.9% to 1%. This receptor was obtained from a human donor who received a COVID-19 vaccine. The chain employs TRBV9 and TRBJ2-3, with D tentatively TRBD1 or TRBD2 (5 bases each). Sequencing used CD4+ T cells from PBMCs cultured with HCoV-OC43 spike peptides, obtained after COVID-19 vaccination. As to subset: HCoV-OC43 spike overlapping peptide pool stimulation. CDR3 region: CASSERGVSTDTQYF. The DNA of the CDR3 is TGTGCCAGCAGCGAACGAGGGGTGAGCACAGATACGCAGTATTTT.